A selection of T cell receptor beta chains follows, all from one sample in a study of T cells after posttransplantation cyclophosphamide. Profiled with immunoSEQ multiplex PCR; TCRdb holds only in-frame clones, not every one. Sampling found 20,000 to 25,000 clones, none seen once. The sequenced sample was PBMCs. The receptors originated from a woman between 45 and 60 years old in good health, CMV-negative, and a related stem cell transplant donor. The CDR3 runs from the conserved cysteine through the conserved F or W. D genes are given only for firm matches. Clone size is not always given. Where it is, it says once, few, many or a class for expanded clones.

V	J	D	length	size	DNA	CDR3
TRBV19	TRBJ2-1	-	16	many	TGTGCCAGTAGTATAGGCAGGGTCGTCTCCTACAATGAGCAGTTCTTC	CASSIGRVVSYNEQFF
TRBV9	TRBJ2-7	TRBD2	15	many	TGTGCCAGCAGCGTAGAGCCGGGAGGGCCCTACGAGCAGTACTTC	CASSVEPGGPYEQYF
TRBV7-6	TRBJ1-4	-	14	many	TGTGCCAGCAGCTTATCCCTAGGAAGTGAAAAACTGTTTTTT	CASSLSLGSEKLFF
TRBV15	TRBJ1-4	-	15	many	TGTGCCACCAGCAGAGTAATTGGCCCGAACGAAAAACTGTTTTTT	CATSRVIGPNEKLFF
TRBV7-8	TRBJ1-5	-	16	many	TGTGCCAGCAGCTTAGGGGGAGGGTATAGCAATCAGCCCCAGCATTTT	CASSLGGGYSNQPQHF
TRBV7-8	TRBJ1-2	-	13	few	TGTGCCAGCAGCTTACAGGGTGCGGATGGCTACACCTTC	CASSLQGADGYTF
TRBV19	TRBJ2-7	-	11	many	TGTGCCAGTAGTGACAGTTACGAGCAGTACTTC	CASSDSYEQYF
TRBV13	TRBJ2-1	TRBD2	16	many	TGTGCCAGCAGCTCAGTGCTAGCGGGAAAGTATAATGAGCAGTTCTTC	CASSSVLAGKYNEQFF
TRBV5-1	TRBJ2-3	-	16	many	TGCGCCAGCAGCTTGGAGTGGGCAGGGGGCACAGATACGCAGTATTTT	CASSLEWAGGTDTQYF
TRBV19	TRBJ2-7	TRBD2	14	many	TGTGCCAGTAGTATCCTAGCGGGAGTTCACGAGCAGTACTTC	CASSILAGVHEQYF
TRBV4-2	TRBJ1-1	TRBD1	16	many	TGTGCCAGCAGCCAAGACCTAAGGACAGGGGGGATTGAAGCTTTCTTT	CASSQDLRTGGIEAFF
TRBV5-1	TRBJ2-5	TRBD2	15	many	TGCGCCAGCAGCTTGGTTGCGGGAGGCTTGGAGACCCAGTACTTC	CASSLVAGGLETQYF
TRBV12-5	TRBJ2-3	TRBD1	14	many	TGTGCTAGTGGGATGACAGGGCTCACAGATACGCAGTATTTT	CASGMTGLTDTQYF
TRBV5-1	TRBJ2-1	TRBD2	15	few	TGCGCCAGCAGCTTGGGTAGCGGGAGCTTTGTCTGGCAGTTCTTC	CASSLGSGSFVWQFF
TRBV7-8	TRBJ1-4	-	16	many	TGTGCCAGCAGCAAGTTCGAATCAGCAACTAATGAAAAACTGTTTTTT	CASSKFESATNEKLFF
TRBV4-3	TRBJ2-7	TRBD1	15	many	TGCGCCAGCAGCCAAGCCCCGGGACAGGGCTATGAGCAGTACTTC	CASSQAPGQGYEQYF
TRBV6-5	TRBJ1-1	-	15	many	TGTGCCAGCAGTTACTCGATGGAGTCCGACACTGAAGCTTTCTTT	CASSYSMESDTEAFF
TRBV16	TRBJ2-7	TRBD1	14	many	TGTGCCAGCAGCCAGGGACAGGGGCTTGCCGAGCAGTACTTC	CASSQGQGLAEQYF
TRBV5-5	TRBJ1-4	TRBD1	18	many	TGTGCCAGCAGCTTGGTTGTTGGGACAGGGGGCTTTAATGAAAAACTGTTTTTT	CASSLVVGTGGFNEKLFF
TRBV18	TRBJ2-7	-	14	many	TGTGCCAGCTCAACCGGGACACCGCCCTACGAGCAGTACTTC	CASSTGTPPYEQYF
TRBV19	TRBJ2-1	TRBD2	15	many	TGTGCCAGTACCGAGGCGACTAGCGGGAGGGGTGAGCAGTTCTTC	CASTEATSGRGEQFF
TRBV5-1	TRBJ1-2	-	14	many	TGCGCCAGCAGCTTGGTGAAAGGGGAGGACGGCTACACCTTC	CASSLVKGEDGYTF
TRBV7-2	TRBJ1-2	TRBD1	15	many	TGTGCCAGCAGCCCCGGACAGGGACTGATTTATGGCTACACCTTC	CASSPGQGLIYGYTF
TRBV28	TRBJ2-4	TRBD2	14	many	TGTGCCAGCAGACCAGGACTAGCGGGAAACATTCAGTACTTC	CASRPGLAGNIQYF
TRBV29-1	TRBJ1-1	TRBD1	13	many	TGCAGCTTTGAGGGACAGAGAAACACTGAAGCTTTCTTT	CSFEGQRNTEAFF
TRBV5-8	TRBJ1-3	-	17	many	TGTGCCAGCAGCTTGGAGATAGGGGCTTTCTCTGGAAACACCATATATTTT	CASSLEIGAFSGNTIYF
TRBV7-9	TRBJ1-1	-	15	many	TGTGCCAGCAGCTTAAAAGGGGGAGGGGGAACTGAAGCTTTCTTT	CASSLKGGGGTEAFF
TRBV6-1	TRBJ1-4	TRBD1	16	many	TGTGCCAGCAGTGGATCTCGGACAGGGACGGGTGAAAAACTGTTTTTT	CASSGSRTGTGEKLFF
TRBV5-1	TRBJ1-1	TRBD1	16	many	TGCGCCAGCAGCTTGGCAGGGGGCGGGAGGAACACTGAAGCTTTCTTT	CASSLAGGGRNTEAFF
TRBV15	TRBJ1-2	TRBD1	14	many	TGTGCCACCAGCAGAGAAGGACAGGGGTATGGCTACACCTTC	CATSREGQGYGYTF
TRBV5-1	TRBJ2-2	-	15	many	TGCGCCAGCAGAAAGACAGACGATGACACCGGGGAGCTGTTTTTT	CASRKTDDDTGELFF
TRBV7-3	TRBJ1-1	-	13	many	TGTGCCAGCAGCTTAACAGATAGCACTGAAGCTTTCTTT	CASSLTDSTEAFF
TRBV5-4	TRBJ2-5	TRBD2	15	many	TGTGCCAGCAGCTTGGGTCCCGGGGGGGAAGAGACCCAGTACTTC	CASSLGPGGEETQYF
TRBV28	TRBJ2-1	TRBD1	14	many	TGTGCCAGCAGCCCTCCGGGACAGGGCAATGAGCAGTTCTTC	CASSPPGQGNEQFF
TRBV5-1	TRBJ1-4	TRBD1	14	many	TGCGCCAGCAGCTTGACAGGGGCGAGTGAAAAACTGTTTTTT	CASSLTGASEKLFF
TRBV5-6	TRBJ2-5	TRBD1	14	many	TGTGCCAGCAGCTCCCCGACAGGGCGAGAGACCCAGTACTTC	CASSSPTGRETQYF
TRBV4-2	TRBJ2-6	TRBD1	16	many	TGTGCCAGCAGCCAGGGGACAGATCGTGGGGCCAACGTCCTGACTTTC	CASSQGTDRGANVLTF
TRBV28	TRBJ1-3	-	12	many	TGTGCCAGCAGACTCCCCGGAAACACCATATATTTT	CASRLPGNTIYF
TRBV7-3	TRBJ1-6	TRBD1	13	many	TGTGCCAGCAGTCCAGGGGGCAATTCACCCCTCCACTTT	CASSPGGNSPLHF
TRBV27	TRBJ2-7	TRBD1	15	many	TGTGCCAGCAGTTCCCACGACAGGGGTCCCTACGAGCAGTACTTC	CASSSHDRGPYEQYF
TRBV27	TRBJ2-1	TRBD1	15	many	TGTGCCAGCAGTAACCCGGGACAGGGGCCGAATGAGCAGTTCTTC	CASSNPGQGPNEQFF
TRBV6-5	TRBJ2-1	TRBD1	15	many	TGTGCCAGCAGTTACCGGGACAGCCTATACAATGAGCAGTTCTTC	CASSYRDSLYNEQFF
TRBV6-5	TRBJ2-7	-	15	many	TGTGCCAGCAGTTACTCTTCAACCAGCTCCTACGAGCAGTACTTC	CASSYSSTSSYEQYF
TRBV7-9	TRBJ2-1	-	15	many	TGTGCCAGCAGCCTAAGCGGCAGCTCCTACAATGAGCAGTTCTTC	CASSLSGSSYNEQFF
TRBV6-5	TRBJ1-5	-	14	many	TGTGCCAGCAGTTACAGGCGGGGCAATCAGCCCCAGCATTTT	CASSYRRGNQPQHF
TRBV27	TRBJ1-6	-	16	many	TGTGCCAGCAGTGGGGGGGGAGGCGCCTATAATTCACCCCTCCACTTT	CASSGGGGAYNSPLHF
TRBV9	TRBJ2-7	TRBD1	15	many	TGTGCCAGCAGCGTAGGGACAGGGGGGGACTACGAGCAGTACTTC	CASSVGTGGDYEQYF
TRBV9	TRBJ2-1	TRBD2	16	-	TGTGCCAGTAGCGCAGCAGCGGGGGCAATGGGGGGTGAGCAGTTCTTC	CASSAAAGAMGGEQFF
TRBV11-3	TRBJ2-1	TRBD2	16	many	TGTGCCAGCAGCCTTATTAGCGGGAGTCCCATAAATGAGCAGTTCTTC	CASSLISGSPINEQFF
TRBV25-1	TRBJ1-2	-	14	many	TGTGCCAGCAGTCCCCTCATGGGAGGGGCGGGGTACACCTTC	CASSPLMGGAGYTF
TRBV4-3	TRBJ2-2	-	17	medium-sized	TGCGCCAGCAGCCAAGAAGGTCCGGGGGACCCCACCGGGGAGCTGTTTTTT	CASSQEGPGDPTGELFF
TRBV28	TRBJ2-1	-	12	many	TGTGCCAGCAGTTTGCCAGGGCGAGAGCAGTTCTTC	CASSLPGREQFF